The clone carrying this T cell receptor beta chain was seen many times. Its target is not known. J lost 5 bases, V lost 2 bases, and 11 bases had no gene match. Germline assignment: CDR1 MDHEN and CDR2 SYDVKM. The CDR3 spans 16 residues. The sample belongs to a study of shared clonotypes between healthy human individuals. As for the study in general: Researchers assigned three CD4 naive, three CD4 memory, two CD8 naive and one CD8 memory plate to each donor.

Some clones are missing from TCRdb's copy, which holds only in-frame ones; the method was immunoSEQ multiplex PCR. The sample consists of about 1.1 million clones, approximately 80% of them appearing once. All donors qualified as healthy HIV-negative adults and had experienced no recent acute infections or vaccinations. Findings and caveats of the study: Blood alone was sampled, and tissue repertoires likely differ.

Sequences were obtained from memory CD4+ T cells from PBMCs. Stated subset: CD45RA-negative fraction. This sequence joins TRBV28 and TRBJ2-7; 8 positions agree with TRBD2. The sequence was collected from a man aged 18 to 30 in good health. Some clones in this sample may be carry-over from other donors' samples. This CDR3 is CASSLPFGGAEDEQYF. The CDR3 DNA is TGTGCCAGCAGTTTACCCTTCGGGGGGGCGGAGGACGAGCAGTACTTC.